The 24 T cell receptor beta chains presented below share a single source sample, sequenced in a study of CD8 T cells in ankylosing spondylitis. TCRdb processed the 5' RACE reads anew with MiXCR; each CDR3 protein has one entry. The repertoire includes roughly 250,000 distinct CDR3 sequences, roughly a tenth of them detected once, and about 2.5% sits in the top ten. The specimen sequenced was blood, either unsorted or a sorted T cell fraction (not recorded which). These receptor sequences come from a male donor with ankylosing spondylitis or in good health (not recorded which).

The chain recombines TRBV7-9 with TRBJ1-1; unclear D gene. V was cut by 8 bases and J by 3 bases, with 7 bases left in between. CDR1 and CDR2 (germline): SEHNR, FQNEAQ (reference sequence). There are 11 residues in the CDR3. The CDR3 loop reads CASAVDTEAFF. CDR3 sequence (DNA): TGTGCCAGCGCAGTAGACACTGAAGCTTTCTTT.

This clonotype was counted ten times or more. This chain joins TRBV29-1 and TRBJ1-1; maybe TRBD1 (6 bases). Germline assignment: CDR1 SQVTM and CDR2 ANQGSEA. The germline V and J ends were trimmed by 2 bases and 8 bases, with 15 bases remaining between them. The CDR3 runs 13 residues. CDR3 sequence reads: CSVERGAPLEAFF. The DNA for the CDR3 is TGCAGCGTTGAAAGGGGGGCGCCCTTAGAAGCTTTCTTT.

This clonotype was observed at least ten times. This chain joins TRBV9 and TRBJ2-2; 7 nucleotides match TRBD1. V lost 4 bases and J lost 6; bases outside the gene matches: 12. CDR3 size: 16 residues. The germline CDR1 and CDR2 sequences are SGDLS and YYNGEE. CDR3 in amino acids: CASSPLLGGRAGELFF. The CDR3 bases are TGTGCCAGCAGCCCTCTACTAGGGGGCAGAGCCGGGGAGCTGTTTTTT. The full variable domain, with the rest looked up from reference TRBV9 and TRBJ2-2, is DSGVTQTPKHLITATGQRVTLRCSPRSGDLSVYWYQQSLDQGLQFLIQYYNGEERAKGNILERFSAQQFPDLHSELNLSSLELGDSALYFCASSPLLGGRAGELFFGEGSRLTVL.

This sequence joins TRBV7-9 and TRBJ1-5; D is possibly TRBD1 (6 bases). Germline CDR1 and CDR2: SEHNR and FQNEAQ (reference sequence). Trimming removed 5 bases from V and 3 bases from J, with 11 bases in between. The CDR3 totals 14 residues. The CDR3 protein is CASSAQGNNQPQHF. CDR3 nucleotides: TGTGCCAGCAGCGCACAGGGAAACAATCAGCCCCAGCATTTT.

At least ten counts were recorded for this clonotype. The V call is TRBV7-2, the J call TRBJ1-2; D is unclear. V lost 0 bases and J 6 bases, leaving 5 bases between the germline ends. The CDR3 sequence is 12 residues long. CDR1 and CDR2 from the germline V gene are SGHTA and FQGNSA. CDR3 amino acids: CASSLALDGYTF. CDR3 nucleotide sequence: TGTGCCAGCAGCTTAGCGCTGGATGGCTACACCTTC.

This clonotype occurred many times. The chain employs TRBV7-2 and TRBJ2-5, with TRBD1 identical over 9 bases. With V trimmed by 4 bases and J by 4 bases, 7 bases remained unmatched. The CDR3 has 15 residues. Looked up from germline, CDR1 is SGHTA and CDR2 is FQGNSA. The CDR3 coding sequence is TGTGCCAGCAGCTGGGGCCGGGACAGGGTAGAGACCCAGTACTTC. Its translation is CASSWGRDRVETQYF.

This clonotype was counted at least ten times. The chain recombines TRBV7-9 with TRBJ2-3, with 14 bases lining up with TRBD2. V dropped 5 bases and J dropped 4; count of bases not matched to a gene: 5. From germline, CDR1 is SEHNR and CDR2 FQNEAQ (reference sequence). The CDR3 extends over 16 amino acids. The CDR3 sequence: CASSRTSGRISDTQYF. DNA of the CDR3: TGTGCCAGCAGCCGGACTAGCGGGAGGATATCAGATACGCAGTATTTT. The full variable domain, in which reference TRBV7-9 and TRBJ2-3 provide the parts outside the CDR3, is DTGVSQNPRHKITKRGQNVTFRCDPISEHNRLYWYRQTLGQGPEFLTYFQNEAQLEKSRLLSDRFSAERPKGSFSTLEIQRTEQGDSAMYLCASSRTSGRISDTQYFGPGTRLTVL.

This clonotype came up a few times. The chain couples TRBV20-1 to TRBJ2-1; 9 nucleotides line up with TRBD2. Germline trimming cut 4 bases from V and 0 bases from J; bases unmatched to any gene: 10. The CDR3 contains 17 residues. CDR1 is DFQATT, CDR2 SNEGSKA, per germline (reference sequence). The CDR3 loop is CSANAVLAGNSYNEQFF. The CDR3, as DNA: TGCAGTGCTAACGCTGTTCTAGCGGGGAACTCCTACAATGAGCAGTTCTTC.

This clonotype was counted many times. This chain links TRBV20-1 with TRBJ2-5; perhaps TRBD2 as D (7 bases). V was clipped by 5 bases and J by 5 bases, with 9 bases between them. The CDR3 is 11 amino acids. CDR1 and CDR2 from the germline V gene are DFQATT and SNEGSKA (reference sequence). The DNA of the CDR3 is TGCAGTGCTGGGGGGGCTGAGACCCAGTACTTC. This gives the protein CSAGGAETQYF.

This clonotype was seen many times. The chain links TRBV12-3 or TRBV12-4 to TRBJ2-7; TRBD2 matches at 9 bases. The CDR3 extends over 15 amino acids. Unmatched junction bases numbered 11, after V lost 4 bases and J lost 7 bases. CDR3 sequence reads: CASSYRSSGTGEQYF. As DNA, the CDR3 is TGTGCCAGCAGTTATCGTTCTAGCGGGACTGGGGAGCAGTACTTC.

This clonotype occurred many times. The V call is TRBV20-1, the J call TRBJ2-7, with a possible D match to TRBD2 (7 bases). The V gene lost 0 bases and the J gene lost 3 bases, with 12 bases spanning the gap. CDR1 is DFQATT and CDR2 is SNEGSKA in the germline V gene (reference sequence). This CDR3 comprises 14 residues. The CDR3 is CSARDGGGIYEQYF. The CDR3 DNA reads TGCAGTGCTAGAGATGGCGGGGGCATCTACGAGCAGTACTTC.

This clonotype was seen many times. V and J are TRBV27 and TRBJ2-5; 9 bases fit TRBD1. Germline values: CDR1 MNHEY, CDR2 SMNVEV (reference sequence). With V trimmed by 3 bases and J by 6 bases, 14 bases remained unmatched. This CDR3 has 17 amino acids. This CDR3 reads CASSFSRDRDPLQTQYF. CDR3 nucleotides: TGTGCCAGCAGTTTCTCCCGGGACAGGGATCCCCTACAGACCCAGTACTTC.

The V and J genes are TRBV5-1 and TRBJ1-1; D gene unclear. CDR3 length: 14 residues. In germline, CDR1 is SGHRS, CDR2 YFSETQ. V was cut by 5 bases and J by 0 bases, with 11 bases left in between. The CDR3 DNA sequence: TGCGCCAGCAGAGTGACGGCCGTGAACACTGAAGCTTTCTTT. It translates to CASRVTAVNTEAFF. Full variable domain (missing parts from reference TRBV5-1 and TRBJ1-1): KAGVTQTPRYLIKTRGQQVTLSCSPISGHRSVSWYQQTPGQGLQFLFEYFSETQRNKGNFPGRFSGRQFSNSRSEMNVSTLELGDSALYLCASRVTAVNTEAFFGQGTRLTVV.

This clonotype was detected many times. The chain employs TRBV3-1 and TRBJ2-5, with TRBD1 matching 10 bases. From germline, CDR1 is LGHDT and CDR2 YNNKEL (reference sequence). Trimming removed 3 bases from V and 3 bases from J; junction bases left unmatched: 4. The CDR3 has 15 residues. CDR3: CASSHHGQGEETQYF. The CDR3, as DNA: TGTGCCAGCAGCCACCATGGACAGGGGGAAGAGACCCAGTACTTC.

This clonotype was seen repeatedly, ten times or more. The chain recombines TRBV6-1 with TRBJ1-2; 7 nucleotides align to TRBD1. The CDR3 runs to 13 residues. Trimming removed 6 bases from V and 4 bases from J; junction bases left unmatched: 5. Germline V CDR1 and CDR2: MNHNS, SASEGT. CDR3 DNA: TGTGCCAGCAGAAATGACAGGGTCTATGGCTACACCTTC. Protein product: CASRNDRVYGYTF.

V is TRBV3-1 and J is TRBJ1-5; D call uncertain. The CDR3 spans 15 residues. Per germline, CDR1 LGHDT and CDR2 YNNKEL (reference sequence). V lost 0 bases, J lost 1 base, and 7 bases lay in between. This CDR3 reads CASSQDATSNQPQHF. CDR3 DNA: TGTGCCAGCAGCCAAGATGCCACGAGCAATCAGCCCCAGCATTTT.

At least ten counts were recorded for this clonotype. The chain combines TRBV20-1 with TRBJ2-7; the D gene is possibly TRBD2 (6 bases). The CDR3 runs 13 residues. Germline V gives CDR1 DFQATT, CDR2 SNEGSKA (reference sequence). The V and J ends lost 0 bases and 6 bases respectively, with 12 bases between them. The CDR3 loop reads CSARDPTRSEQYF. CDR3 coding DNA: TGCAGTGCTAGAGACCCGACTAGATCCGAGCAGTACTTC.

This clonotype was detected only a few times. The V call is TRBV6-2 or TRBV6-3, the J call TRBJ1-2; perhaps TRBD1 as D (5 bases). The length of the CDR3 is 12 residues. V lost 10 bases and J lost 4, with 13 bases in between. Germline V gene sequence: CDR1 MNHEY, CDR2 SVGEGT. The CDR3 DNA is TGTGCCATCTTTCAGGGTATCTATGGCTACACCTTC. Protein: CAIFQGIYGYTF.

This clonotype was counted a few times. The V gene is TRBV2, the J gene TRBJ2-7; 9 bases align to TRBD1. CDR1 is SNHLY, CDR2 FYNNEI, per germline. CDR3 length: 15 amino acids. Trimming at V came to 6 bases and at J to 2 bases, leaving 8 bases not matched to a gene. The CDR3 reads CASRKGQGGAYEQYF. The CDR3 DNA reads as TGTGCCAGCAGGAAGGGACAGGGAGGGGCCTACGAGCAGTACTTC.

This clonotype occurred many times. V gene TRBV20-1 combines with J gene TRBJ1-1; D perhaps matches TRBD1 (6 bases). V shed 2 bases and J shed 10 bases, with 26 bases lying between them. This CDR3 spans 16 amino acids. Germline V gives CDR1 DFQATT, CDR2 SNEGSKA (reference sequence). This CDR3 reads CSARYPGAREVGGAFF. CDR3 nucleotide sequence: TGCAGTGCTAGATATCCAGGGGCCAGGGAGGTAGGAGGAGCTTTCTTT.

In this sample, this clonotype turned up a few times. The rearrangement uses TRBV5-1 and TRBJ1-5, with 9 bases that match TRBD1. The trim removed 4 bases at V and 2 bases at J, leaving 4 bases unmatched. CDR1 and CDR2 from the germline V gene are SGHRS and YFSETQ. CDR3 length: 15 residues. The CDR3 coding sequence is TGCGCCAGCAGCCCGGGACAGGGAGGCAATCAGCCCCAGCATTTT. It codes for CASSPGQGGNQPQHF.

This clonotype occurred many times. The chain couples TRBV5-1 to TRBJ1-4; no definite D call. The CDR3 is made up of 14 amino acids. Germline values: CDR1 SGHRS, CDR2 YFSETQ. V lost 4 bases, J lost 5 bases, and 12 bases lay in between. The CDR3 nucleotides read TGCGCCAGCAGCCCGGGAGGGTCGAATGAAAAACTGTTTTTT. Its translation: CASSPGGSNEKLFF. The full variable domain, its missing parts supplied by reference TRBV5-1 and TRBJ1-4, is KAGVTQTPRYLIKTRGQQVTLSCSPISGHRSVSWYQQTPGQGLQFLFEYFSETQRNKGNFPGRFSGRQFSNSRSEMNVSTLELGDSALYLCASSPGGSNEKLFFGSGTQLSVL.

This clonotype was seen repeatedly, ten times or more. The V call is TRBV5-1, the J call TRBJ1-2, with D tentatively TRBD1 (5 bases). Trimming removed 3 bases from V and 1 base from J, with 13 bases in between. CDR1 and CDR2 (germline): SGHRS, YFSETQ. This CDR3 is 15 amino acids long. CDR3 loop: CASSWDGSGNYGYTF. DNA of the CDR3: TGCGCCAGCAGCTGGGACGGGAGCGGTAACTATGGCTACACCTTC.

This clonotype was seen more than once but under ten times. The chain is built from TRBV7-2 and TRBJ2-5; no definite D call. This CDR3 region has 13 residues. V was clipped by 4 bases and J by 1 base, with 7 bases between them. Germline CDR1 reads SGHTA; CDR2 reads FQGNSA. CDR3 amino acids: CASSSTPQETQYF. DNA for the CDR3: TGTGCCAGCAGCTCAACCCCCCAAGAGACCCAGTACTTC.